The 13 T cell receptor beta chains given below trace back to one sample, sequenced in a study of response to subunit inactivated influenza vaccine. Each CDR3 protein is one row after TCRdb ran MiXCR on the RT-PCR reads. The sample comprises 200,000 to 250,000 distinct CDR3 sequences, 9% to 15% of which are singletons, and 7.5% to 10% rests with the top ten. Source: non-naive T cells sorted from PBMCs, taken about 14 days before vaccination. These receptors were obtained from a man aged 50-59 years who received an inactivated influenza vaccine.

This clonotype came up a few times. The chain uses TRBV7-8 and TRBJ2-2; 8 nucleotides agree with TRBD2. The length of the CDR3 is 18 residues. The V and J ends lost 2 bases and 0 bases, in that order; junction bases with no gene match: 8. Germline loops: CDR1 SGHVS, CDR2 FQNEAQ. The CDR3 protein is CASSLMAGGTSNTGELFF. Written as DNA, the CDR3 is TGTGCCAGCAGCTTAATGGCGGGGGGCACCTCGAACACCGGGGAGCTGTTTTTT.

The rearrangement uses TRBV10-2 and TRBJ2-4; D might be TRBD1 or TRBD2, each matching 5 bases. The germline V and J ends were trimmed by 3 bases and 2 bases, with 11 bases remaining between them. Germline-derived CDR1 and CDR2 are WSHSY and SAAADI. The CDR3 covers 15 residues. The CDR3 DNA sequence: TGCGCCAGCAGTGATCGGGGCGGAACCAAAAACATTCAGTACTTC. Encoded protein: CASSDRGGTKNIQYF.

Many counts were recorded for this clonotype. This CDR3 reads CSVEDQSGAYEQYF. DNA of the CDR3: TGCAGCGTTGAAGATCAAAGTGGGGCCTACGAGCAGTACTTC. The rearrangement links TRBV29-1 to TRBJ2-7; D not certain. V was trimmed by 0 bases and J by 2 bases, leaving 11 bases between them. This CDR3 spans 14 amino acids. Germline CDR1 is SQVTM and CDR2 is ANQGSEA.

This clonotype was picked up a small number of times. The chain joins TRBV27 to TRBJ2-1; D may be TRBD1 (5 bases). From germline, CDR1 is MNHEY and CDR2 SMNVEV (reference sequence). V was shortened by 3 bases and J by 6 bases, with 9 bases between the two germline ends. CDR3 length: 13 residues. The CDR3 loop is CASSLQGGNEQFF. In DNA, the CDR3 is TGTGCCAGCAGTTTGCAGGGTGGCAATGAGCAGTTCTTC.

This clonotype has a count of ten or more. CDR3 loop: CASSLGGLNEKLFF. Here the CDR3 DNA reads TGTGCCAGCAGTTTAGGAGGGCTCAATGAAAAACTGTTTTTT. The genes are TRBV28 and TRBJ1-4; no clear D gene. The CDR3 loop spans 14 amino acids. Trimming pared 2 bases from V and 5 bases from J, leaving 9 bases between. In germline, CDR1 is MDHEN, CDR2 SYDVKM. The full variable domain, with the rest looked up from reference TRBV28 and TRBJ1-4, is DVKVTQSSRYLVKRTGEKVFLECVQDMDHENMFWYRQDPGLGLRLIYFSYDVKMKEKGDIPEGYSVSREKKERFSLILESASTNQTSMYLCASSLGGLNEKLFFGSGTQLSVL.

The gene calls are TRBV6-5 and TRBJ1-6; tentatively, D is TRBD1 (6 bases). The germline V gene encodes CDR1 MNHEY and CDR2 SVGAGI. V was cut by 3 bases and J by 3 bases, with 12 bases left in between. This CDR3 spans 16 amino acids. The DNA of the CDR3 is TGTGCCAGCAGTTATACGGGGGGCGACTATAATTCACCCCTCCACTTT. Protein sequence: CASSYTGGDYNSPLHF.

The J gene is TRBJ2-2, the V gene TRBV28, with no clear D. The V and J ends lost 4 bases and 4 bases respectively, with 22 bases between them. Germline assignment: CDR1 MDHEN and CDR2 SYDVKM. CDR3 size: 18 residues. The CDR3 region is CASSSPSAMISFTGELFF. The CDR3 region has the DNA TGTGCCAGCAGTTCTCCTTCAGCAATGATTTCCTTCACCGGGGAGCTGTTTTTT.

The V and J genes are TRBV5-1 and TRBJ2-5, with 9 bases aligning to TRBD2. This CDR3 is 14 amino acids long. V gave up 5 bases and J gave up 5 bases; unmatched junction bases: 7. CDR1 is SGHRS, CDR2 YFSETQ, per germline. The CDR3 region is CASSPGTSWETQYF. CDR3 nucleotides: TGCGCCAGCAGTCCCGGGACTAGCTGGGAGACCCAGTACTTC.

This chain links TRBV11-2 with TRBJ2-7; perhaps TRBD1 as D (6 bases). Germline V gene sequence: CDR1 SGHAT, CDR2 FQNNGV. This CDR3 spans 14 amino acids. Trimming took 4 bases from V and 6 from J, leaving 16 bases between them. The CDR3 here is CASSSEQGFAEQYF. CDR3 coding DNA: TGTGCCAGCAGCTCAGAACAGGGTTTTGCCGAGCAGTACTTC.

The chain combines TRBV5-1 with TRBJ2-1; D gene unclear. Per the germline V gene, CDR1 is SGHRS and CDR2 is YFSETQ. The CDR3 loop spans 13 amino acids. Trimming took off 3 bases at V and 8 bases at J, with 12 bases between the two ends. CDR3 DNA sequence: TGCGCCAGCAGCTCGGAAGTGATCTATGAGCAGTTCTTC. It translates to CASSSEVIYEQFF.

This clonotype was detected only a few times. This chain uses TRBV5-1 with TRBJ2-3, with 10 nucleotides matching TRBD1. Germline values: CDR1 SGHRS, CDR2 YFSETQ. The CDR3 contains 16 residues. V trimming: 0 bases; J trimming: 0 bases; junction bases outside the gene matches: 1. CDR3 in DNA: TGCGCCAGCAGCTTGGGACAGGGGGCGAGCACAGATACGCAGTATTTT. Its protein is CASSLGQGASTDTQYF.

The chain has TRBV6-2 or TRBV6-3 and TRBJ2-1; either TRBD1 or TRBD2 may fit D (5 bases each). Germline CDR1 and CDR2: MNHEY and SVGEGT. There are 13 residues in the CDR3. V gave up 2 bases and J gave up 6 bases, with 8 bases separating them. DNA of the CDR3: TGTGCCAGCAGTTACGGGACGATCAATGAGCAGTTCTTC. It encodes CASSYGTINEQFF.

This clonotype was seen many times. V and J are TRBV24-1 and TRBJ2-2, with 8 bases lining up with TRBD1. This CDR3 comprises 15 residues. Trimming at V came to 4 bases and at J to 7 bases, leaving 7 bases not matched to a gene. The germline CDR1 and CDR2 sequences are KGHDR and SFDVKD. The CDR3 DNA follows: TGTGCCACCAGTGAGACAGACAGGGGTGGCGGGGAGCTGTTTTTT. This sequence encodes CATSETDRGGGELFF.